Following are 8 T cell receptor beta chains from one sample sequenced in a study of neurological immune-mediated disorders. A single record per CDR3 protein comes from TCRdb applying MiXCR to the 5' RACE reads. The sample contains more than 70,000 distinct CDR3 sequences, about a tenth of which appear only once. The sequencing input was PBMCs. The receptors derive from a man in his forties in good health.

This clonotype was observed at least ten times. This sequence joins TRBV12-3 or TRBV12-4 and TRBJ2-2, with 10 bases fitting TRBD1. The CDR3 extends over 15 amino acids. Trimming cost V 4 bases and J 1 base; bases outside gene matches: 0. The CDR3 loop reads CASSWDRGNTGELFF. CDR3 bases: TGTGCCAGCAGTTGGGACAGGGGGAACACCGGGGAGCTGTTTTTT.

This clonotype was counted many times. The chain links TRBV20-1 to TRBJ2-5, with D possibly matching TRBD1 (6 bases). Germline V gene lookup returns CDR1 DFQATT and CDR2 SNEGSKA (reference sequence). The CDR3 is made up of 13 amino acids. Deletions cut 5 bases from V and 4 bases from J, with 14 bases between. CDR3 protein: CSAPRIGGETQYF. CDR3 sequence (DNA): TGCAGTGCTCCCAGGATAGGGGGAGAGACCCAGTACTTC.

This clonotype was observed at least ten times. The chain joins TRBV7-2 to TRBJ1-1; 7 nucleotides agree with TRBD1. J was trimmed by 5 bases and V by 5 bases; bases with no gene match: 14. Germline V gives CDR1 SGHTA, CDR2 FQGNSA. This CDR3 contains 16 residues. The CDR3 sequence is CASSLRGGPIRTEAFF. The CDR3 region has the DNA TGTGCCAGCAGCCTTAGAGGGGGCCCCATCCGGACTGAAGCTTTCTTT.

The chain combines TRBV3-1 with TRBJ2-5, with 9 bases matching TRBD2. The CDR3 spans 15 residues. Trimming removed 5 bases from V and 0 bases from J; junction bases left unmatched: 4. Germline values: CDR1 LGHDT, CDR2 YNNKEL (reference sequence). CDR3 bases: TGTGCCAGCAGCGGCCTAGCGGGGTACCAAGAGACCCAGTACTTC. Its translation is CASSGLAGYQETQYF.

This clonotype came up many times. This rearrangement joins TRBV5-1 to TRBJ2-3; D gene uncertain. Between the trimmed V and J ends, which lost 4 bases and 3 bases, there was a span of 12 bases. This CDR3 is 14 amino acids long. Germline V gene sequence: CDR1 SGHRS, CDR2 YFSETQ. CDR3 bases: TGCGCCAGCAGCCGGTACTGGAGAACAGATACGCAGTATTTT. It translates to CASSRYWRTDTQYF.

This clonotype was recorded many times. V gene TRBV4-2 combines with J gene TRBJ2-4; 7 nucleotides align to TRBD1. CDR3 length equals 13 residues. V shed 4 bases, J shed 5 bases, and the junction held 2 bases outside the gene matches. Germline assignment: CDR1 LGHNA and CDR2 YNFKEQ. CDR3 nucleotides: TGTGCCAGCAGCCTCGGGACAGAAAACATTCAGTACTTC. The encoded protein is CASSLGTENIQYF.

This clonotype came up many times. This sequence joins TRBV7-8 and TRBJ2-1; 7 bases are a match to TRBD2. The V gene's germline CDR1 is SGHVS and CDR2 FQNEAQ. This CDR3 has 14 amino acids. V gave up 0 bases and J gave up 9 bases; unmatched junction bases: 5. In nucleotides, the CDR3 is TGTGCCAGCAGCTTAGCGGGGGGGTCCGTTGAGCAGTTCTTC. Translation: CASSLAGGSVEQFF.

This clonotype was counted at least ten times. CDR3 DNA: TGTGCCAGCAGGGTTAGCGGTACCGGGGAGCTGTTTTTT. Its translation: CASRVSGTGELFF. The chain carries TRBV25-1 and TRBJ2-2; possibly TRBD2 for D (6 bases). Trimming removed 6 bases at V and 5 bases at J, with 10 bases between. The germline V gene encodes CDR1 MGHDK and CDR2 SYGVNS. The CDR3 sequence is 13 residues long.